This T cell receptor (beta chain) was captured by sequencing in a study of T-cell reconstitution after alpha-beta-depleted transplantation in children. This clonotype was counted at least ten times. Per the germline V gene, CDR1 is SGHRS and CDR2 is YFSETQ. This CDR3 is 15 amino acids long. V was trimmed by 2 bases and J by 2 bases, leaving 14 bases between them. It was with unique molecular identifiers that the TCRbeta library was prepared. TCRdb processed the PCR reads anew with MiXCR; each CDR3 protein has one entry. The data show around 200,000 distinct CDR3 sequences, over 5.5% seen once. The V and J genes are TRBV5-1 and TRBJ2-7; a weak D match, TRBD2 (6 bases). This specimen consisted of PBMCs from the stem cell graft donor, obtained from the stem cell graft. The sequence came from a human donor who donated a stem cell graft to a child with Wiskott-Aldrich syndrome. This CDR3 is CASSLSGLSTYEQYF. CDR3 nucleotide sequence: TGCGCCAGCAGCTTATCCGGACTATCAACCTACGAGCAGTACTTC.